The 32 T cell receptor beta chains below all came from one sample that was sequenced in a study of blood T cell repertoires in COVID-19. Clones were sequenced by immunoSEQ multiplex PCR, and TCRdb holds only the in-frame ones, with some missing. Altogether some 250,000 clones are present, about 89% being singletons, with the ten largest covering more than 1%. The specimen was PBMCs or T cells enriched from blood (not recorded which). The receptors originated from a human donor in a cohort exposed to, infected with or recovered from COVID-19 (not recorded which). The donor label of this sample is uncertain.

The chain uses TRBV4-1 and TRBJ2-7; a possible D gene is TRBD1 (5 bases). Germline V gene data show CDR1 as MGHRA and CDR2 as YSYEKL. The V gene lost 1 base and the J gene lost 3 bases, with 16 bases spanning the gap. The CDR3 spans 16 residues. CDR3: CASSQVPAGSNYEQYF. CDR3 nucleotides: TGCGCCAGCAGCCAAGTCCCGGCAGGGTCTAACTACGAGCAGTACTTC.

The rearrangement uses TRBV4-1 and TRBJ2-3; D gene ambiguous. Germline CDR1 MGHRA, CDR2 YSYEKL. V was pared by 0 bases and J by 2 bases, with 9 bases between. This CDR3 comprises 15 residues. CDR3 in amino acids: CASSQDPRPTDTQYF. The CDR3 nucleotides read TGCGCCAGCAGCCAAGATCCTAGACCCACAGATACGCAGTATTTT.

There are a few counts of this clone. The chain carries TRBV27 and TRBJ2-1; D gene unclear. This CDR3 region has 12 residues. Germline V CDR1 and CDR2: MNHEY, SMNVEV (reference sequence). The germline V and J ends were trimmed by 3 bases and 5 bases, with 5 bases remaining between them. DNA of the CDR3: TGTGCCAGCAGTTTCCACAACAATGAGCAGTTCTTC. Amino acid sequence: CASSFHNNEQFF.

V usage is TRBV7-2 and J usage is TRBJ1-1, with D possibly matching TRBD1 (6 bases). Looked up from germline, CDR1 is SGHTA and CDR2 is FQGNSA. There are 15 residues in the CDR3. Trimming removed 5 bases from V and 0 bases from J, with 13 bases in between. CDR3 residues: CASSLGQNLNTEAFF. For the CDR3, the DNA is TGTGCCAGCAGCCTTGGACAGAACCTGAACACTGAAGCTTTCTTT.

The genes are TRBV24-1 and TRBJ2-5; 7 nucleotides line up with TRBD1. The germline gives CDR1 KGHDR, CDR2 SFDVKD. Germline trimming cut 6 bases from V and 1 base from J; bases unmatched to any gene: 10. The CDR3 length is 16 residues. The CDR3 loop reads CATSRSKGALQETQYF. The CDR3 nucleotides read TGTGCCACCAGTCGTTCGAAGGGGGCACTCCAAGAGACCCAGTACTTC.

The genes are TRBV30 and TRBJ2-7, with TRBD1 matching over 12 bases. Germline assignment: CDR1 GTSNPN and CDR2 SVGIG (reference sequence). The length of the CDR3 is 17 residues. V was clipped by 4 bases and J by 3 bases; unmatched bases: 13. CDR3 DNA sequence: TGTGCCTGGACCCCGATTACCGGGACAGGGGGCCTCTACGAGCAGTACTTC. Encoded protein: CAWTPITGTGGLYEQYF.

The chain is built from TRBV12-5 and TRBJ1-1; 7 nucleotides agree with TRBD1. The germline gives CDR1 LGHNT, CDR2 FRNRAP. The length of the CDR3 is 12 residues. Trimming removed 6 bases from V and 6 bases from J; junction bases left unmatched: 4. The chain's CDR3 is CASGQGEAEAFF. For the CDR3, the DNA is TGTGCTAGTGGCCAGGGGGAGGCTGAAGCTTTCTTT. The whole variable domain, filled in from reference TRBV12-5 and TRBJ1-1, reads DARVTQTPRHKVTEMGQEVTMRCQPILGHNTVFWYRQTMMQGLELLAYFRNRAPLDDSGMPKDRFSAEMPDATLATLKIQPSEPRDSAVYFCASGQGEAEAFFGQGTRLTVV.

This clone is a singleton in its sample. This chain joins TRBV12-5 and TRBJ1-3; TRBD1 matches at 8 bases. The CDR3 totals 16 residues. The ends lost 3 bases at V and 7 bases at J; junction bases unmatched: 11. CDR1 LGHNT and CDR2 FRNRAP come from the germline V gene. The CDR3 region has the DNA TGTGCTAGTGGTTTTACTGGACAGGGAGGAAGGAACACCATATATTTT. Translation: CASGFTGQGGRNTIYF.

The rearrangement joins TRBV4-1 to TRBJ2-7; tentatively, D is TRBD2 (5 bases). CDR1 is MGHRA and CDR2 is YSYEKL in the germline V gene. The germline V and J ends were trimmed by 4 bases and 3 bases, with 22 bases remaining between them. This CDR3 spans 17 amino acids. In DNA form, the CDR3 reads TGCGCCAGCAGCCGCATTGTTTCGGGGATTTCACTCTACGAGCAGTACTTC. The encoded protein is CASSRIVSGISLYEQYF.

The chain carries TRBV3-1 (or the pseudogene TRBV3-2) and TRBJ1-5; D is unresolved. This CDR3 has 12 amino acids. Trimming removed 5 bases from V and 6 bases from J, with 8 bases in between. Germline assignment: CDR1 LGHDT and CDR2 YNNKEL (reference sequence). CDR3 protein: CASSLGGQPQHF. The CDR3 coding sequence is TGTGCCAGCAGCTTGGGAGGTCAGCCCCAGCATTTT.

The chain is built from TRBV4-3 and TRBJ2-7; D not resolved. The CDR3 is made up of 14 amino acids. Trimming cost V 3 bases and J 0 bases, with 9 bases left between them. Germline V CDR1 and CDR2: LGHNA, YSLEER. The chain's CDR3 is CASSHGGSSYEQYF. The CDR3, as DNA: TGCGCCAGCAGCCACGGTGGTAGCTCCTACGAGCAGTACTTC.

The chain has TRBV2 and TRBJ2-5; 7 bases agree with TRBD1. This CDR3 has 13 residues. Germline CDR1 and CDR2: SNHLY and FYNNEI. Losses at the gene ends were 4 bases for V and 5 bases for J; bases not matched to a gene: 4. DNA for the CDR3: TGTGCCAGCAGTGGATCCAGGGGGGAGACCCAGTACTTC. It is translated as CASSGSRGETQYF.

The CDR3 spells CASSPQGRGNQPQHF. For the CDR3, the DNA is TGTGCCAGCAGTCCTCAGGGGCGCGGCAATCAGCCCCAGCATTTT. This chain connects TRBV27 to TRBJ1-5; tentative D call: TRBD1 (6 bases). This CDR3 is 15 amino acids long. The germline V gene encodes CDR1 MNHEY and CDR2 SMNVEV (reference sequence). Trimming shortened V by 5 bases and J by 2 bases, and 13 bases separated the two germline ends.

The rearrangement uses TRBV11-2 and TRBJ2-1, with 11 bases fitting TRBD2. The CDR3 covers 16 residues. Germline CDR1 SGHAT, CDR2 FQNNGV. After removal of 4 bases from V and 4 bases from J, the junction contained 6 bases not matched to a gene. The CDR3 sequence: CASSSLLAGAYNEQFF. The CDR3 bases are TGTGCCAGCAGCTCCCTACTAGCGGGGGCTTACAATGAGCAGTTCTTC.

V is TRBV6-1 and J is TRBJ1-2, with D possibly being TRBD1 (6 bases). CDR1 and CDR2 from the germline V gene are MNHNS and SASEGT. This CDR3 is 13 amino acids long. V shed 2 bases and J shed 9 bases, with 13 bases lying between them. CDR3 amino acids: CASSERTALSYTF. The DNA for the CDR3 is TGTGCCAGCAGTGAAAGGACAGCCCTCAGCTACACCTTC.

The CDR3 sequence is CASSLSWGQNTEAFF. In DNA, the CDR3 is TGTGCCAGCAGCTTGAGTTGGGGGCAGAACACTGAAGCTTTCTTT. V and J are TRBV7-9 and TRBJ1-1, with a weak D call TRBD1 (6 bases). V was cut by 3 bases and J by 1 base, with 12 bases left in between. CDR3 length: 15 residues. CDR1 is SEHNR, CDR2 FQNEAQ, per germline (reference sequence).

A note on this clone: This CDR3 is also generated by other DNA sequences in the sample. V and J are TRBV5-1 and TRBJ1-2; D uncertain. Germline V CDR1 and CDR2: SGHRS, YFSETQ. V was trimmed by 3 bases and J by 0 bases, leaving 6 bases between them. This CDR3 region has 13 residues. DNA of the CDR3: TGCGCCAGCAGCTCAGGAACTAACTATGGCTACACCTTC. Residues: CASSSGTNYGYTF.

The DNA for the CDR3 is TGTGCCAGAAGCGCAGGGGACCGACCAACTAATGAAAAACTGTTTTTT. Amino acid sequence: CARSAGDRPTNEKLFF. This sequence joins TRBV5-3 and TRBJ1-4; TRBD1 is a possible D gene (6 bases). TRBV5-3 is treated as an ORF (open reading frame) with a function not yet certain. Trimming took off 4 bases at V and 0 bases at J, with 13 bases between the two ends. This CDR3 comprises 16 residues.

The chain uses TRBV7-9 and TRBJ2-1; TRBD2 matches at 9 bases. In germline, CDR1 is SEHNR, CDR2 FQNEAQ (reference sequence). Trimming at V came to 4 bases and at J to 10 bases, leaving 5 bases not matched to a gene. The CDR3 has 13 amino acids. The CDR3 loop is CASSSPTSGEQFF. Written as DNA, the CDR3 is TGTGCCAGCAGCTCGCCTACTAGCGGGGAGCAGTTCTTC.

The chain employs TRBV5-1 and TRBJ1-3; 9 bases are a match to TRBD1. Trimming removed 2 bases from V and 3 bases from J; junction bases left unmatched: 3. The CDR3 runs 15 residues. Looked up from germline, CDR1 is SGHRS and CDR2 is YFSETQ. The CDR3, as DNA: TGCGCCAGCAGCTTACAGGGGGCGATTGGAAACACCATATATTTT. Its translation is CASSLQGAIGNTIYF.

CDR3 nucleotide sequence: TGTGCCAGCAGCTCATTGACAGGGGGCCCTCCTGGGGCCAACGTCCTGACTTTC. Translated: CASSSLTGGPPGANVLTF. V and J are TRBV11-2 and TRBJ2-6; 10 bases agree with TRBD1. Germline V CDR1 and CDR2: SGHAT, FQNNGV. This CDR3 is 18 amino acids long. The junction had 8 bases not matched to a gene; V was cut back by 4 bases and J by 2 bases.

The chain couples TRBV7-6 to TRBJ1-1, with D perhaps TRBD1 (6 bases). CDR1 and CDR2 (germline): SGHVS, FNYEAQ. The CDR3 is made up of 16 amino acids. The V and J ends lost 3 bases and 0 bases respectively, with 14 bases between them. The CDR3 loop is CASSFGGLAMNTEAFF. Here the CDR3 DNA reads TGTGCCAGCAGCTTCGGGGGGCTGGCTATGAACACTGAAGCTTTCTTT. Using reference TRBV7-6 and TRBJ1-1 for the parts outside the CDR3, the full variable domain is GAGVSQSPRYKVTKRGQDVALRCDPISGHVSLYWYRQALGQGPEFLTYFNYEAQQDKSGLPNDRFSAERPEGSISTLTIQRTEQRDSAMYRCASSFGGLAMNTEAFFGQGTRLTVV.

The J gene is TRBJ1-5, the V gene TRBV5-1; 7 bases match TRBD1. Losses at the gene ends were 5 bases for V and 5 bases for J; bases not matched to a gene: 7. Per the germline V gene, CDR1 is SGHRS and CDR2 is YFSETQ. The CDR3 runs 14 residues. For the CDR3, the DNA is TGCGCCAGCAGGAGGGGGCTAAGTGATCAGCCCCAGCATTTT. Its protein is CASRRGLSDQPQHF. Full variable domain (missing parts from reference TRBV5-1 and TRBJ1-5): KAGVTQTPRYLIKTRGQQVTLSCSPISGHRSVSWYQQTPGQGLQFLFEYFSETQRNKGNFPGRFSGRQFSNSRSEMNVSTLELGDSALYLCASRRGLSDQPQHFGDGTRLSIL.

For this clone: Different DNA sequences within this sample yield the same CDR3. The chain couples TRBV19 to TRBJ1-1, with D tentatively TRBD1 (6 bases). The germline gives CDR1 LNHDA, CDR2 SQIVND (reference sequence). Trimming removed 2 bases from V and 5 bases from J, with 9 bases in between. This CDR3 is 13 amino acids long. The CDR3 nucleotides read TGTGCCAGTAGTATAAACCAGGGGACTGAAGCTTTCTTT. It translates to CASSINQGTEAFF.

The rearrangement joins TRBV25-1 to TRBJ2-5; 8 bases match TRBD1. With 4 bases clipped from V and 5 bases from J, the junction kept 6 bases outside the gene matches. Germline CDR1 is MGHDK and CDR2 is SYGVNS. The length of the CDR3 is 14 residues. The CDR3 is CASSGTGSAETQYF. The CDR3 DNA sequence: TGTGCCAGCAGTGGGACAGGGTCGGCGGAGACCCAGTACTTC.

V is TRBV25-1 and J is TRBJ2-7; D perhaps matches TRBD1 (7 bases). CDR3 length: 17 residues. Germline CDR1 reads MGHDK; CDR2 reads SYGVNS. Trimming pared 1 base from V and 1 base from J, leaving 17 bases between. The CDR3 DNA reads TGTGCCAGCAGTGAATCCCCTCCAGGGGGGACATCCTACGAGCAGTACTTC. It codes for CASSESPPGGTSYEQYF.

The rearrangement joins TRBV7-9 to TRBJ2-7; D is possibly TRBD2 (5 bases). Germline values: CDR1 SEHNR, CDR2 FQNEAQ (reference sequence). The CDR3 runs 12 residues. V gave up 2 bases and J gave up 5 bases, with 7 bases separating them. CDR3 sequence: CASSLLAHEQYF. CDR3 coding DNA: TGTGCCAGCAGCTTACTAGCCCACGAGCAGTACTTC.

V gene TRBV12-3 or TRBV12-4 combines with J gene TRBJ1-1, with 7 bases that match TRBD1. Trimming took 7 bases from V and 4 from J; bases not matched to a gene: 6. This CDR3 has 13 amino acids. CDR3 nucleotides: TGTGCCAGCAACACAGGGGAGGCCACTGAAGCTTTCTTT. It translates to CASNTGEATEAFF.

CDR3 region: CASSQSEGPGELFF. CDR3 DNA: TGTGCCAGCAGCCAATCGGAGGGGCCCGGGGAGCTGTTTTTT. The chain is built from TRBV3-1 (or the pseudogene TRBV3-2) and TRBJ2-2; perhaps TRBD2 as D (6 bases). Germline loops: CDR1 LGHDT, CDR2 YNNKEL (reference sequence). The V and J ends lost 2 bases and 6 bases respectively, with 10 bases between them. CDR3 length equals 14 residues.

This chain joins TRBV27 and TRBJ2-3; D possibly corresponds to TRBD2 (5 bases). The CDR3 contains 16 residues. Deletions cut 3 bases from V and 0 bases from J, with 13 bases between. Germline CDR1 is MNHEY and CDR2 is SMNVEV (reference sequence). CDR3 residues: CASSFEGLTSTDTQYF. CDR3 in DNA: TGTGCCAGCAGTTTCGAAGGACTCACTAGCACAGATACGCAGTATTTT.

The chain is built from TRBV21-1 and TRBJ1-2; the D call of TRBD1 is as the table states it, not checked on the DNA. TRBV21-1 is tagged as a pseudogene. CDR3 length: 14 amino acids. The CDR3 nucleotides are TGTGCCAGCAGCGGGACAGCTCGGAACTATGGCTACACCTTC. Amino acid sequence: CASSGTARNYGYTF.

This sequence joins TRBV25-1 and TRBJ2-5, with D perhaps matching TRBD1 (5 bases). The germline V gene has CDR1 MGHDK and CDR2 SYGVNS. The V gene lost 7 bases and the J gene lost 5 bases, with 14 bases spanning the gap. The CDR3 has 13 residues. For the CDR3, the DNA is TGTGCCAGCACGCAGTCAGGGATGGAGACCCAGTACTTC. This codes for CASTQSGMETQYF.